Shown below are 2 T cell receptor beta chains from a single sample sequenced in a study of human T cells and chemical hapten exposure. TCRdb called the RACE reads again in MiXCR, with one record for every CDR3 protein. The sample has more than 80,000 distinct CDR3 sequences, approximately 12% seen once. Described time point: pre-sensitization, week 0. Treatment of the sample: therapeutic diphenylcyclopropenone sensitization with weekly scalp DPC. Sequencing was performed on whole blood, taken in connection with sensitization to the hapten diphenylcyclopropenone (DPC). The receptors stem from a woman in her forties or fifties with alopecia areata. Some clones in this sample may be carry-over from other donors' samples.

The chain couples TRBV28 to TRBJ2-3; 11 bases line up with TRBD2. With V trimmed by 6 bases and J by 5 bases, 13 bases remained unmatched. The CDR3 sequence is 17 residues long. CDR1 and CDR2 (germline): MDHEN, SYDVKM. CDR3 DNA sequence: TGTGCCAGCAGCCAACCCTATCGGACTAGCGGGTTAGATACGCAGTATTTT. It is translated as CASSQPYRTSGLDTQYF. The whole variable domain, filled in from reference TRBV28 and TRBJ2-3, reads DVKVTQSSRYLVKRTGEKVFLECVQDMDHENMFWYRQDPGLGLRLIYFSYDVKMKEKGDIPEGYSVSREKKERFSLILESASTNQTSMYLCASSQPYRTSGLDTQYFGPGTRLTVL.

This clonotype has just a few counts. The CDR3 is CASTLTGVGQPQHF. In nucleotides, the CDR3 is TGTGCCAGCACCCTCACAGGGGTAGGTCAGCCCCAGCATTTT. The rearrangement uses TRBV12-3 or TRBV12-4 and TRBJ1-5; 7 positions agree with TRBD1. CDR3 length: 14 residues. Trimming took 7 bases from V and 6 from J; bases not matched to a gene: 9.